These T cell receptor beta chains were read from a single sample in a study of T cell repertoires in ileal Crohn's disease. Generated by immunoSEQ multiplex PCR, the TCRdb table keeps only in-frame clones and is missing some. Of some 6,600 clones in the sample, about 83% were seen once. The sample comprised ileal tissue. These receptors all come from an adult with Crohn's disease. The CDR3 runs from the conserved cysteine through the conserved F or W. D genes are given only for firm matches. Part of the rows lack a size; the others show once, few, many or a class for expanded clones.

j_call d_call v_call cdr3_length clone_size cdr3_aa cdr3_nt
TRBJ2-7 NA TRBV29-1 18 NA CSVRGSNRRSPSSYEQYF TGCAGCGTTCGAGGGAGTAACCGACGCTCCCCAAGTTCCTACGAGCAGTACTTC
TRBJ2-3 TRBD2 TRBV6-6 13 NA CASSGLAADTQYF TGTGCCAGCAGCGGACTAGCTGCAGATACGCAGTATTTT
TRBJ1-2 NA TRBV7-9 12 NA CASSLGRVGYTF TGTGCCAGCAGCTTGGGTCGGGTTGGCTACACCTTC
TRBJ2-1 TRBD2 TRBV5-4 16 NA CASSSDGGGGYNEQFF TGTGCCAGCAGCTCGGATGGCGGGGGGGGTTACAATGAGCAGTTCTTC
TRBJ1-6 NA TRBV19 15 NA CASRTDSSGDSPLHF TGTGCCAGTAGGACTGACAGCTCAGGGGATTCACCCCTCCACTTT
TRBJ2-6 TRBD1 TRBV27 15 once CASSFWGQGANVLTF TGTGCCAGCAGTTTTTGGGGACAGGGGGCCAACGTCCTGACTTTC
TRBJ2-2 NA TRBV5-1 16 NA CASSLQPTGSSGELFF TGCGCCAGCAGCTTGCAACCTACAGGGTCCAGCGGGGAGCTGTTTTTT
TRBJ1-5 NA TRBV5-1 20 NA CASSLERSYGDLDLYQPQHF TGCGCCAGCAGCTTGGAGAGGTCATATGGGGATCTGGATCTCTATCAGCCCCAGCATTTT
TRBJ2-5 NA TRBV28 14 NA CASSLRTGQETQYF TGTGCCAGCAGTCTCCGGACTGGACAAGAGACCCAGTACTTC
TRBJ2-5 NA TRBV11-1 11 NA CASSLAETQYF TGTGCCAGCAGCTTAGCAGAGACCCAGTACTTC
TRBJ1-2 NA TRBV7-2 16 NA CASSTRTVATNYGYTF TGTGCCAGCAGCACAAGGACAGTCGCGACTAACTATGGCTACACCTTC
TRBJ2-3 TRBD2 TRBV5-4 15 NA CASSLPGLAADTQYF TGTGCCAGCAGCTTGCCGGGACTAGCGGCAGATACGCAGTATTTT
TRBJ1-1 NA TRBV29-1 13 NA CSVVLWGGTEAFF TGCAGCGTGGTTCTATGGGGGGGGACTGAAGCTTTCTTT
TRBJ1-1 NA TRBV7-6 13 NA CASSLSANTEAFF TGTGCCAGCAGCTTATCTGCGAACACTGAAGCTTTCTTT
TRBJ2-3 NA TRBV15 16 NA CATSRKGVGGTDTQYF TGTGCCACCAGCCGAAAGGGGGTCGGGGGCACAGATACGCAGTATTTT
TRBJ2-2 TRBD1 TRBV9 16 NA CASSVSGTGSTGELFF TGTGCCAGCAGCGTATCGGGGACAGGGTCCACCGGGGAGCTGTTTTTT
TRBJ2-3 NA TRBV30 12 NA CAWSVEAGTQYF TGTGCCTGGAGTGTAGAGGCGGGCACGCAGTATTTT
TRBJ1-3 NA TRBV19 13 NA CASSRDSGNTIYF TGTGCCAGTAGTAGAGACTCTGGAAACACCATATATTTT
TRBJ2-3 TRBD2 TRBV10-3 14 NA CAISLSGGADTQYF TGTGCCATCAGCCTAAGCGGGGGGGCAGATACGCAGTATTTT
TRBJ1-3 NA TRBV14 16 NA CASSRHPAGRGNTIYF TGTGCCAGCAGCCGACATCCCGCCGGGCGAGGAAACACCATATATTTT
TRBJ1-1 NA TRBV11-3 13 NA CASSRLRGTEAFF TGTGCCAGCAGCCGGTTAAGGGGCACTGAAGCTTTCTTT
TRBJ2-5 NA TRBV10-1 14 NA CASSDRPERETQYF TGCGCCAGCAGCGACAGGCCCGAGAGGGAGACCCAGTACTTC
TRBJ2-2 NA TRBV29-1 14 NA CSVRPRANTGELFF TGCAGCGTGCGGCCCAGGGCAAACACCGGGGAGCTGTTTTTT
TRBJ1-4 NA TRBV14 13 NA CASSQNTRRKLFF TGTGCCAGCAGCCAAAACACTAGGCGAAAACTGTTTTTT
TRBJ2-3 NA TRBV30 14 NA CAWSEGYGTDTQYF TGTGCCTGGAGTGAGGGGTATGGCACAGATACGCAGTATTTT
TRBJ1-3 TRBD1 TRBV28 15 NA CASSPRQGAGNTIYF TGTGCCAGCAGTCCCCGACAGGGCGCTGGAAACACCATATATTTT
TRBJ1-1 NA TRBV11-2 14 NA CASSLDQGDTEAFF TGTGCCAGCAGCTTAGATCAGGGTGACACTGAAGCTTTCTTT
TRBJ2-3 NA TRBV9 15 NA CASSEGPTGTDTQYF TGTGCCAGCAGCGAAGGCCCAACGGGCACAGATACGCAGTATTTT
TRBJ2-7 NA TRBV11-3 14 NA CASSFIGGPYEQYF TGTGCCAGCAGCTTTATCGGGGGACCCTACGAGCAGTACTTC
TRBJ1-2 NA TRBV30 14 NA CAWSEGQSYYGYTF TGTGCCTGGAGTGAAGGACAGTCCTACTATGGCTACACCTTC
TRBJ2-3 TRBD1 TRBV10-3 14 NA CAIQGTGPTDTQYF TGTGCCATCCAAGGGACAGGGCCCACAGATACGCAGTATTTT
TRBJ2-5 NA TRBV5-5 15 once CASSLEAGFKETQYF TGTGCCAGCAGCTTGGAGGCAGGGTTTAAGGAGACCCAGTACTTC
TRBJ2-1 NA TRBV5-1 15 NA CASSLLYKWYNEQFF TGCGCCAGCAGCTTACTATACAAATGGTACAATGAGCAGTTCTTC
TRBJ2-3 TRBD2 TRBV9 15 NA CASSASTGGPDTQYF TGTGCCAGCAGCGCATCCACGGGGGGGCCAGATACGCAGTATTTT
TRBJ2-3 NA TRBV6-5 14 NA CASSLGQSTDTQYF TGTGCCAGCAGTCTCGGACAAAGCACAGATACGCAGTATTTT
TRBJ2-2 NA TRBV7-2 14 few CASSLVSWGGELFF TGTGCCAGCAGCTTAGTTTCGTGGGGCGGGGAGCTGTTTTTT
TRBJ1-2 NA TRBV6-5 13 NA CASRSDGDYGYTF TGTGCCAGCAGGTCCGACGGAGACTATGGCTACACCTTC
TRBJ1-4 NA TRBV4-2 18 NA CASSQESNLVATNEKLFF TGTGCCAGCAGCCAAGAATCCAACTTGGTTGCAACTAATGAAAAACTGTTTTTT
TRBJ1-1 NA TRBV6-6 16 NA CASSYVHTGSWPEAFF TGTGCCAGCAGTTACGTCCATACAGGGTCCTGGCCTGAAGCTTTCTTT
TRBJ2-7 TRBD1 TRBV5-1 15 few CASSLGGQGSYEQYF TGCGCCAGCAGCTTGGGGGGACAGGGGTCATACGAGCAGTACTTC
TRBJ2-3 NA TRBV5-6 13 NA CASSLLGTDTQYF TGTGCCAGCAGCCTACTAGGCACAGATACGCAGTATTTT
TRBJ1-1 NA TRBV29-1 13 NA CSVVGGEGGEAFF TGCAGCGTTGTGGGGGGCGAGGGGGGTGAAGCTTTCTTT
TRBJ2-5 NA TRBV5-1 13 NA CASPQDRQETQYF TGCGCCAGCCCACAGGATCGGCAAGAGACCCAGTACTTC
TRBJ2-3 TRBD2 TRBV7-2 15 NA CASRTGTRNTDTQYF TGTGCCAGCAGGACCGGGACTAGGAACACAGATACGCAGTATTTT
TRBJ2-6 TRBD1 TRBV10-2 18 NA CASSEFGTALIGANVLTF TGCGCCAGCAGTGAGTTTGGGACAGCCCTAATTGGGGCCAACGTCCTGACTTTC
TRBJ1-2 NA TRBV11-2 14 NA CASSLEPRALGYTF TGTGCCAGCAGCTTAGAGCCCAGAGCCCTCGGCTACACCTTC
TRBJ1-1 TRBD1 TRBV11-3 15 NA CASSLAPGGTTEAFF TGTGCCAGCAGCTTAGCACCAGGGGGCACCACTGAAGCTTTCTTT
TRBJ2-7 NA TRBV28 14 NA CASSRGSSSYEQYF TGTGCCAGCAGTAGGGGCTCCAGCTCCTACGAGCAGTACTTC
TRBJ2-3 NA TRBV29-1 14 NA CSVNWVGGTDTQYF TGCAGCGTTAACTGGGTTGGCGGGACAGATACGCAGTATTTT
TRBJ2-5 TRBD1 TRBV11-2 15 once CASSLVAGGTGTQYF TGTGCCAGCAGCTTAGTGGCAGGGGGAACCGGGACCCAGTACTTC
TRBJ1-4 NA TRBV2 15 NA CASSPPEATNEKLFF TGTGCCAGCAGCCCCCCAGAAGCAACTAATGAAAAACTGTTTTTT
TRBJ2-6 NA TRBV19 14 NA CASSFYSGANVLTF TGTGCCAGTAGTTTTTACTCTGGGGCCAACGTCCTGACTTTC
TRBJ2-1 NA TRBV5-1 15 NA CASSIGWGDSNEQFF TGCGCCAGCAGCATTGGGTGGGGCGATTCGAATGAGCAGTTCTTC